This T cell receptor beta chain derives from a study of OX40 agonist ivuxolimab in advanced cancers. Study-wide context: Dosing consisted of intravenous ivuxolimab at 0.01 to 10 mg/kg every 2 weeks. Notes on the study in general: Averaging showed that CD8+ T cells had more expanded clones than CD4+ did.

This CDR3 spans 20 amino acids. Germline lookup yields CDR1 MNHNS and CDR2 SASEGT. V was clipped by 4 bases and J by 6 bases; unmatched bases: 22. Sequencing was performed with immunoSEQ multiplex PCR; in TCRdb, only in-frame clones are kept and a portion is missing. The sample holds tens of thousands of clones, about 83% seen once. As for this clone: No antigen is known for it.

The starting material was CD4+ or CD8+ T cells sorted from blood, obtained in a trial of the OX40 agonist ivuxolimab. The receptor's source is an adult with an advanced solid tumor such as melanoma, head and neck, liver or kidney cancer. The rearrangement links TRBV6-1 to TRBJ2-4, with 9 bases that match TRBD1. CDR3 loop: CASSVMTPHGTGIQGNIQYF. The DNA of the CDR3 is TGTGCCAGCAGTGTGATGACTCCCCACGGGACAGGGATACAGGGAAACATTCAGTACTTC.